The sequence of this T cell receptor (beta chain) was determined in a study of Tregs in tolerant kidney transplant recipients. Broader study findings: In tolerant patients, donor-specific Tregs outgrew total Tregs, suggesting antigen-driven expansion. Biological reproducibility was not directly addressed, but technical replication error appeared minimal. Some patients' samples used different primers over time, so nucleotide sequences weren't comparable.

Germline V lookup: CDR1 SGHAT, CDR2 FQNNGV. The V and J ends lost 1 base and 2 bases, in that order; junction bases with no gene match: 7. CDR3 length: 16 residues. This clone was seen only once. Its target is unknown. The nonmyeloablative bone marrow transplants came from related graft donors, with transient mixed chimerism. Unstimulated Tregs (CD4+CD25+CD127-) and CD4+CD25- non-Tregs were sorted from PBMCs. This table comes from immunoSEQ multiplex PCR, and its TCRdb copy is limited to in-frame clones, with some not included. The sample includes about 55,000 clones, around 93% of them seen just once.

This sequence originates from a human patient who received a combined kidney and bone marrow transplant. Some of these T cells may belong to the graft donor. The V call is TRBV11-2, the J call TRBJ2-7, with TRBD2 matching 8 bases. Sample: CD8+ T cells from blood (PBMCs), taken 24 months after the transplant. CDR3: CASSLGGRSPTYEQYF. The CDR3 DNA reads TGTGCCAGCAGCTTAGGCGGGAGGTCGCCCACCTACGAGCAGTACTTC.